This entry lists 22 T cell receptor beta chains sequenced from one sample in a study of STAT5B mutations in CD4+ large granular lymphocyte leukemia. TCRdb's table, derived via immunoSEQ multiplex PCR, lists solely in-frame clones and lacks some. Found here are under 3,500 clones, approximately 79% of them singletons; the top ten hold 88%. Sequencing was done on a sample of PBMCs. These receptors were collected from a woman in her 70s with CD4+ T-cell large granular lymphocyte leukemia.

The V and J genes are TRBV5-1 and TRBJ1-1; D not certain. Germline assignment: CDR1 SGHRS and CDR2 YFSETQ. The V end was cut by 0 bases, the J end by 4 bases, with 16 bases between. This CDR3 contains 16 residues. CDR3 residues: CASSLVPRISSTEAFF. The CDR3 nucleotides read TGCGCCAGCAGCTTGGTTCCCCGGATCTCGAGCACTGAAGCTTTCTTT.

This chain links TRBV27 with TRBJ1-1; 9 positions match TRBD1. Germline V CDR1 and CDR2: MNHEY, SMNVEV (reference sequence). CDR3 length equals 14 residues. V gave up 6 bases and J gave up 5 bases; unmatched junction bases: 7. This chain's CDR3 is CASRSDRGWTEAFF. The CDR3 DNA follows: TGTGCCAGCAGGTCGGACAGGGGATGGACTGAAGCTTTCTTT.

As DNA, the CDR3 is TGTGCCAGCAGCCCTCAGACAGGCAGCTATGGCTACACCTTC. Translated, it gives CASSPQTGSYGYTF. The chain links TRBV7-2 to TRBJ1-2, with D tentatively TRBD1 (6 bases). The V end was cut by 5 bases, the J end by 4 bases, with 14 bases between. The CDR3 covers 14 residues. Germline V gene lookup returns CDR1 SGHTA and CDR2 FQGNSA.

In its sample, this clone is large. The rearrangement uses TRBV28 and TRBJ2-7; D not certain. V was trimmed by 3 bases and J by 3 bases, leaving 9 bases between them. The CDR3 consists of 13 residues. CDR1 and CDR2 from the germline V gene are MDHEN and SYDVKM. The CDR3 nucleotides are TGTGCCAGCAGTTTGGGAATCGGCTACGAGCAGTACTTC. This translates into CASSLGIGYEQYF.

The V and J genes are TRBV6-5 and TRBJ1-6; weak D call: TRBD1 (6 bases). The germline CDR1 and CDR2 sequences are MNHEY and SVGAGI. The CDR3 runs to 15 residues. V lost 5 bases and J lost 7, with 15 bases in between. CDR3 bases: TGTGCCAGCAGTCCCGCCAGGGGTGGAAATTCACCCCTCCACTTT. This encodes CASSPARGGNSPLHF.

This rearrangement joins TRBV6-5 to TRBJ2-3, with a tentative D call TRBD1 (7 bases). V was clipped by 6 bases and J by 2 bases, with 12 bases between them. Germline V gives CDR1 MNHEY, CDR2 SVGAGI. CDR3 length: 14 amino acids. The CDR3 nucleotides read TGTGCCAGCAGCGGAGGGACAGACACAGATACGCAGTATTTT. As protein: CASSGGTDTDTQYF.

V gene TRBV7-9 combines with J gene TRBJ2-7; 8 bases are a match to TRBD2. The CDR3 is 15 amino acids. The V gene's germline CDR1 is SEHNR and CDR2 FQNEAQ (reference sequence). V shed 2 bases, J shed 0 bases, and the junction held 3 bases outside the gene matches. CDR3 nucleotide sequence: TGTGCCAGCAGCTTATTAACTAGCGGCTCCTACGAGCAGTACTTC. Translated, it gives CASSLLTSGSYEQYF.

The chain combines TRBV28 with TRBJ2-7, with no clear D. The CDR3 totals 18 residues. The germline V gene encodes CDR1 MDHEN and CDR2 SYDVKM. The V end was cut by 3 bases, the J end by 0 bases, with 21 bases between. The CDR3: CASSLLPQGYPSSYEQYF. CDR3 nucleotides: TGTGCCAGCAGTTTGTTACCGCAAGGGTATCCCTCCTCCTACGAGCAGTACTTC.

The rearrangement joins TRBV10-3 to TRBJ2-7; no clear D. In germline, CDR1 is ENHRY, CDR2 SYGVKD. Deletions cut 4 bases from V and 3 bases from J, with 10 bases between. This CDR3 has 13 amino acids. The CDR3 DNA sequence: TGTGCCATCAGTGGGTTGGGCCACTACGAGCAGTACTTC. Translating gives CAISGLGHYEQYF.

This clone turned up a few times. V is TRBV7-9 and J is TRBJ1-2; weak D call: TRBD1 (5 bases). This CDR3 spans 18 amino acids. V was shortened by 6 bases and J by 4 bases, with 27 bases between the two germline ends. The V gene's germline CDR1 is SEHNR and CDR2 FQNEAQ (reference sequence). The CDR3: CASRRFFQQGKDIYGYTF. CDR3 nucleotides: TGTGCCAGCAGGCGGTTTTTTCAGCAGGGCAAGGACATCTATGGCTACACCTTC.

This clone has only a few counts. The V gene is TRBV10-3, the J gene TRBJ1-2; D may be TRBD1 (6 bases). This CDR3 spans 12 amino acids. V was trimmed by 3 bases and J by 7 bases, leaving 9 bases between them. Germline CDR1 reads ENHRY; CDR2 reads SYGVKD. CDR3 DNA sequence: TGTGCCATCAGTGATGGACAGTCTGGCTACACCTTC. This translates into CAISDGQSGYTF.

The chain carries TRBV15 and TRBJ2-3, with D unclear. Trimming removed 0 bases from V and 1 base from J, with 8 bases in between. This CDR3 contains 15 residues. CDR1 is LNHNV, CDR2 YYDKDF, per germline (reference sequence). CDR3 in amino acids: CATSRDLSRTDTQYF. CDR3 sequence (DNA): TGTGCCACCAGCAGAGATCTTTCACGCACAGATACGCAGTATTTT.

This clone was observed a handful of times. The rearrangement joins TRBV7-9 to TRBJ2-7, with D hard to call. Germline V gene data show CDR1 as SEHNR and CDR2 as FQNEAQ (reference sequence). This CDR3 has 15 residues. V was cut by 4 bases and J by 2 bases, with 15 bases left in between. CDR3 sequence (DNA): TGTGCCAGCAGCTCTGCCGCGAGGAAGCCCTACGAGCAGTACTTC. The encoded protein is CASSSAARKPYEQYF.

The rearrangement links TRBV5-1 to TRBJ1-2; TRBD1 aligns across 7 bases. After removal of 4 bases from V and 5 bases from J, the junction contained 11 bases not matched to a gene. The CDR3 consists of 15 residues. Germline CDR1 and CDR2: SGHRS and YFSETQ. CDR3 residues: CASSPGWDSLYGYTF. DNA of the CDR3: TGCGCCAGCAGCCCGGGCTGGGACAGCTTATATGGCTACACCTTC. The entire variable domain, with the rest obtained from reference TRBV5-1 and TRBJ1-2, is as follows: KAGVTQTPRYLIKTRGQQVTLSCSPISGHRSVSWYQQTPGQGLQFLFEYFSETQRNKGNFPGRFSGRQFSNSRSEMNVSTLELGDSALYLCASSPGWDSLYGYTFGSGTRLTVV.

The J gene is TRBJ2-5, the V gene TRBV4-1; D unresolved. This CDR3 is built from 15 residues. V dropped 0 bases and J dropped 1 base, with 9 bases sitting between them. The germline V gene encodes CDR1 MGHRA and CDR2 YSYEKL. The CDR3 reads CASSQDNKVQETQYF. The DNA for the CDR3 is TGCGCCAGCAGCCAAGATAACAAGGTCCAAGAGACCCAGTACTTC.

The chain employs TRBV7-9 and TRBJ1-5; D gene unclear. V was pared by 6 bases and J by 5 bases, with 11 bases between. Per the germline V gene, CDR1 is SEHNR and CDR2 is FQNEAQ (reference sequence). The CDR3 runs to 13 residues. The CDR3 DNA sequence: TGTGCCAGCAGTCTAAAGCGGGATCAGCCCCAGCATTTT. Encoded protein: CASSLKRDQPQHF.

CDR3 DNA sequence: TGTGCCAGCAGCGGGGGGCCGGGGACTAGAGCAGATACGCAGTATTTT. This sequence encodes CASSGGPGTRADTQYF. The gene calls are TRBV9 and TRBJ2-3; 8 bases align to TRBD2. V lost 3 bases and J lost 4; bases outside the gene matches: 10. The CDR3 runs to 16 residues. Germline V gives CDR1 SGDLS, CDR2 YYNGEE.

This clone came up once. This chain joins TRBV5-1 and TRBJ2-3; 12 nucleotides agree with TRBD2. The length of the CDR3 is 16 residues. CDR1 and CDR2 (germline): SGHRS, YFSETQ. Losses at the gene ends were 0 bases for V and 7 bases for J; bases not matched to a gene: 6. DNA for the CDR3: TGCGCCAGCAGCTTGGAGCCTAGCGGGGGGGCCTATACGCAGTATTTT. Translating gives CASSLEPSGGAYTQYF.

The V gene is TRBV6-6, the J gene TRBJ1-2; tentative D call: TRBD1 (6 bases). The V end was cut by 9 bases, the J end by 6 bases, with 14 bases between. Germline-derived CDR1 and CDR2 are MNHNY and SVGAGI (reference sequence). The CDR3 sequence is 12 residues long. Written as DNA, the CDR3 is TGTGCCAGTCAGGGGAATAAGGATGGCTACACCTTC. This gives the protein CASQGNKDGYTF.

V usage is TRBV19 and J usage is TRBJ1-5; D possibly corresponds to TRBD1 (6 bases). The CDR3 extends over 16 amino acids. The V gene lost 5 bases and the J gene lost 6 bases, with 20 bases spanning the gap. Per germline, CDR1 LNHDA and CDR2 SQIVND (reference sequence). The CDR3 loop is CASSSRGTIRGQPQHF. CDR3 nucleotide sequence: TGTGCCAGTAGTTCAAGGGGGACTATCCGGGGTCAGCCCCAGCATTTT. Complete variable domain (other parts from reference TRBV19 and TRBJ1-5): DGGITQSPKYLFRKEGQNVTLSCEQNLNHDAMYWYRQDPGQGLRLIYYSQIVNDFQKGDIAEGYSVSREKKESFPLTVTSAQKNPTAFYLCASSSRGTIRGQPQHFGDGTRLSIL.

The rearrangement uses TRBV20-1 and TRBJ2-5; no clear D. The end of the DNA aligns better with TRBJ2-7, so the J call may be wrong. The CDR3 totals 11 residues. CDR1 DFQATT and CDR2 SNEGSKA come from the germline V gene (reference sequence). The CDR3 protein is CSAEVGYEQYF. Written as DNA, the CDR3 is TGCAGTGCTGAGGTGGGCTACGAGCAGTACTTC.

The genes are TRBV9 and TRBJ2-7; D gene uncertain. In germline, CDR1 is SGDLS, CDR2 YYNGEE. The germline V and J ends were trimmed by 0 bases and 0 bases, with 13 bases remaining between them. The CDR3 is 16 residues long. The CDR3 is CASSVAGDTISYEQYF. The CDR3 nucleotides are TGTGCCAGCAGCGTAGCAGGTGACACTATCTCCTACGAGCAGTACTTC.